This T cell receptor beta chain was documented in a study of control samples from healthy donors and cancer patients. The germline CDR1 and CDR2 sequences are SEHNR and FQNEAQ (reference sequence). The V end was cut by 5 bases, the J end by 7 bases, with 9 bases between. CDR3 length: 12 amino acids. Sequenced by immunoSEQ multiplex PCR; TCRdb stores in-frame clones only, minus some. The sample shows about 130,000 clones, around 93% of them seen only once. This sequence joins TRBV7-9 and TRBJ2-1; D remains unclear. The sequenced material came from blood. The origin of this receptor is a man younger than 35 in good health. CDR3 protein: CASSLQRNEQFF. The CDR3 coding sequence is TGTGCCAGCAGCCTTCAGCGAAATGAGCAGTTCTTC.